This record looks at one T cell receptor (beta chain) sequence and its context. These data belong to a study of T cell repertoires in cytomegalovirus infection. TCRdb redid the calling of the reads with MiXCR, one entry per CDR3 protein. The sample gives nearly 650,000 distinct CDR3 sequences, 24% of which show up once; less than 10% is in the top ten. The germline V and J ends were trimmed by 3 bases and 0 bases, with 20 bases remaining between them. This CDR3 has 18 residues. In germline, CDR1 is WSHSY, CDR2 SAAADI. This clonotype originated in a human donor in good health (CMV status not recorded). Some clones in this sample may be carry-over from other donors' samples. The material sequenced was CD8+ T cells from PBMCs. This chain links TRBV10-2 with TRBJ2-5, with a weak D call TRBD2 (6 bases). In DNA form, the CDR3 reads TGCGCCAGCAGTGACGGCGGGACGGTAAGGGCGCACCAAGAGACCCAGTACTTC. Its protein product is CASSDGGTVRAHQETQYF.